This T cell receptor beta chain was recovered during a study of chemoradiotherapy in HPV16-positive cancers. Study outcomes and limitations: Candidate HPV-specific clones and E7-related TCR motifs grew in tumor during treatment.

Data came from immunoSEQ multiplex PCR; TCRdb stores just in-frame clones and leaves some out. The table has 20,000 to 25,000 clones, about 87% seen once. Concerning this clone: The antigen remains undetermined.

With 10 bases clipped from V and 11 bases from J, the junction kept 14 bases outside the gene matches. This CDR3 is 14 amino acids long. Germline CDR1 is LNHDA and CDR2 is SQIVND (reference sequence). The sequence derives from a human donor with HPV-associated anogenital cancer. The sample in question was blood, obtained from a patient who underwent chemoradiotherapy. The V and J genes are TRBV19 and TRBJ2-3; 11 nucleotides line up with TRBD1. CDR3 protein: CATSTGTGGGVQYF. The DNA for the CDR3 is TGTGCCACCTCGACCGGGACAGGGGGTGGGGTGCAGTATTTT.